The present T cell receptor (beta chain) was sequenced within a study of cytomegalovirus exposure and HLA in healthy donors (dated by TCRdb to 2015 to 2018). Regarding the research as a whole: An earlier analysis of approximately 600 of the donors reported about 250 Gb of sequence data and 117 million unique TCR beta sequences from around 200 million T cells. About 280 gigabases of sequencing data and about 92 million unique TCR sequences made up an early release that covered over 550 HLA-typed donors. Among the approximately 400 genotyped donors, under 90% belonged to the genetic ancestry cluster associated with self-reported Caucasian donors. The study aimed to test whether cataloging public T cell receptors could reveal signatures of past pathogen exposure. Using immunosequencing, the study profiled T cell repertoires from about 610 subjects and related those repertoires to cytomegalovirus serostatus. Besides the first cohort of 500 to 700 subjects, a separate validation cohort made up of roughly 120 different subjects was used. To predict cytomegalovirus infection status, the study combined high-throughput TCR immunosequencing, statistical association of individual TCRs with disease status, and machine learning. A later analysis re-analyzed previously published TCR beta repertoires from roughly 690 donors and added high-resolution HLA genotyping to study TCR occurrence patterns. Rather than using new phenotypic data, the later analysis identified candidate immune exposures from TCR beta sequences and from how often those sequences occurred across donors. In an earlier analysis of roughly 540 of the donors, high-throughput TCR beta sequencing was used to judge whether each TCR beta V gene segment behaved as functional or pseudogenic. Donor age, sex, ethnicity and CMV serostatus were collected together with the repertoire data. In a later genetic analysis, genome-wide SNP genotypes for 398 of the 666 donors were used, and that subset was treated as a discovery cohort. All discovery cohort repertoires had been generated on a single sequencing platform. Class I and class II HLA loci were covered by the typing at four-digit resolution. The number of donors typed differed by locus, with roughly 620-640 for A, B, C, DRB1 and DQB1, about 500 for DQA1, 600 to 610 for DPA1, and some 450 for DPB1. Roughly five DR-DQ haplotypes were handled as single units for association and clustering because linkage in the cohort was strong. Across around 400 genotyped donors of the cohort, an average of roughly 230,000 unique TCR beta nucleotide sequences per donor were sequenced, and roughly a sixth of those sequences were non-productive.

In total, over 600 healthy bone marrow donors made up the cohort. At the time of sampling, every cohort member was nominally healthy, though immune exposures that went unrecorded were likely present. The donor was CMV seronegative and was included in the group of about 350 seronegative cohort members. A peripheral blood sample was provided by each donor, and peripheral blood mononuclear cells were used for TCR beta sequencing. Genomic DNA extraction from the blood cell samples was performed with the Qiagen DNeasy Blood Extraction Kit. Turning to this clone: It lacks a known antigen. Base qualities were left out, and no much larger clone turns up one base away.

The method was the immunoSEQ multiplex PCR assay. The multiplex PCR relied on a mix of 60 forward primers for TCR Vbeta segments and 13 reverse primers for TCR Jbeta segments. The CDR3 region of rearranged TCR beta genes was amplified from genomic DNA by a multiplex PCR assay. The amplified TCR beta libraries were sequenced on the Illumina HiSeq System as 87-base-pair reads. In the authors' own workflow: In a later analysis, 80 million or so unique TCR beta chains were counted across the 650 to 700 repertoires, and around 10 million of these chains were shared by at least two donors. A nearest-neighbor algorithm error-corrected the raw reads and collapsed the reads into unique sequences, merging closely related sequences to remove PCR and sequencing errors. V, D and J gene segments were assigned by aligning CDR3 sequences to IMGT reference sequences. Each retained sequence needed at least a six-nucleotide match to both a V gene segment and a J gene segment. A rearrangement was called productive if the CDR3 had no stop codons and remained in frame with V and J, and every other rearrangement was called non-productive. CDR3 was defined by IMGT convention, running from the second conserved V-encoded cysteine to the conserved J-encoded phenylalanine. Sequences without an unambiguous match to a single V gene segment were excluded from the earlier analysis of several hundred of the donors. In an earlier analysis of approximately 560 of the donors, a V segment was called functional when productive rearrangements were above 56.7%, and segregating when the standard deviation between donors exceeded 5%. A statistical classification framework was built to diagnose cytomegalovirus status from the catalog of TCR beta chain sequences. In a later analysis, V and J genes were assigned by comparing TCR nucleotide sequences against IMGT/GENE-DB human TR gene sequences. In a later analysis, CDR3 sequences and most-parsimonious VDJ recombination scenarios were assigned using the TCRdist pipeline. In a later analysis, each TCR beta chain was defined by its CDR3 amino acid sequence together with its V-gene family, and reads lacking a unique V-gene family were excluded. As a way to deal with suspected cross-contamination and a sequencing artifact, a later analysis dropped nearly 600 nucleotide sequences that were highly shared and had low generation probability. A later analysis calculated a clonal expansion index for each public chain from normalized within-repertoire ranks of inferred template counts. Generation probabilities in a later analysis came from a VDJ recombination model fitted to out-of-frame rearrangements, and those results were checked against IGoR. A later analysis scored TCR-TCR, TCR-HLA and TCR-CMV co-occurrence with hypergeometric tests, applying a repertoire-size bias correction to TCR pairs. A later analysis estimated false discovery rates by permuting HLA or CMV assignments 20 times. In a later analysis, co-occurring TCRs were grouped with DBSCAN, and TCRdist sequence similarity was added when clustering was performed within HLA-allele-positive subsets. For co-occurrence clustering, repertoires with fewer than 30,000 or more than 120,000 public chains were excluded, along with 5 or 6 repertoires with anomalous nucleotide sharing. In TCRdb, the immuneACCESS table is reduced to in-frame sequences with V and J assigned. These tables do not hold every clone; where another copy was compared, an unresolved V gene accounts for under half, and the others remain unexplained. The V and J calls and the clone size are those of that table, but D and trimming were determined from the DNA. The sample has 150,000 or so clones on record, roughly 71% of them singletons. The ten largest clones take up approximately 1.5% of the sample.

General study outcomes and caveats: Assigning TCR associations to individual alleles was difficult when HLA alleles, especially DR and DQ, strongly co-occurred. The authors suggested that the approach could potentially be generalized to other disease states and immunological phenotypes. In an earlier analysis of some 640 of the donors, most TCR beta V segments were observed in productive rearrangements about 90% or about 30% of the time, broadly matching IMGT annotations. In this cohort, only TCR beta chains were sequenced, and detectable features were limited by the absence of alpha or paired-chain data. According to a later genetic analysis, donors in an Asian-associated ancestry cluster had fewer N-insertions in productive TCRs than the approximately 700-donor mean. In a later analysis, the rate of TCR association differed among HLA loci, with DRB1 alleles having the most associated TCRs and HLA-C alleles having the fewest. The study listed 150 to 200 TCR beta chains as associated with cytomegalovirus. In a later analysis, most CMV-associated TCR beta chains were found to appear HLA-restricted, with HLA associations seemingly driven largely by CMV exposure. For the cohort, immune exposure information was limited to CMV serostatus. Because counts were too low, 15 to 20 rarely observed V segments, including chromosome 9 orphons, were excluded from the earlier analysis of fewer than 650 of the donors. Roughly uniform sequencing depth across donors was assumed in presence/absence analyses, although this assumption may not hold. Because HLA typing was unavailable for some donors at each locus, only the typed subset was used in association tests. A later genetic analysis associated a missense DCLRE1C variant with V-gene and J-gene trimming of TCR beta chains, and an independent cohort replicated the association. In vitro tests confirmed that a few of the cytomegalovirus-associated TCR beta chains recognize cytomegalovirus antigens. At a false discovery rate of 0.05, a later analysis linked around 17,000 TCR beta sequences to specific HLA alleles. Across donors, most TCR sequences were observed very rarely, whereas some public TCRs were present in many individuals. A cluster of highly shared sequence variants was judged likely to represent a technical artifact of the sequencing pipeline. Some IMGT-functional V segments, including TRBV6-2 and TRBV6-3, could not be told apart with the 87-base-pair reads, so those segments were excluded. The classifier was reported to diagnose cytomegalovirus status with high specificity and sensitivity in both the original cohort and the validation cohort. In a later analysis, several top co-occurrence clusters were reported to appear linked to parvovirus B19, influenza, CMV and Epstein-Barr virus. Correlated functional status among segregating V segments might reflect linkage disequilibrium, but an unknown experimental factor could not be ruled out. In a later analysis, HLA-associated TCR beta chains showed more clonal expansion and lower generation probabilities than non-associated chains that were equally common. A further reported finding was that TCR beta sequences accurately predicted the HLA-A and HLA-B alleles for most subjects in the first cohort.

The CDR3 has 15 amino acids, counting the end cysteine and phenylalanine. CDR3 DNA is the only sequence kept; it has 45 bases, read in frame from the first base. Relative to germline, V is missing 0 bases and J is missing 8 bases, with 8 bases of the junction outside any gene match. The germline V gene encodes CDR1 SGHNT and CDR2 YYREEE (reference sequence). Recombination linked TRBV5-4 to TRBJ2-1; 7 bases in the junction line up with TRBD1. The TCR originated in a girl between 5 and 17 years old in good health and CMV-seronegative. Source material: PBMCs. Read as DNA, the sequence is TGTGCCAGCAGCTTGGTACTACAGGGGAAGGATGAGCAGTTCTTC. Translated, this is CASSLVLQGKDEQFF.